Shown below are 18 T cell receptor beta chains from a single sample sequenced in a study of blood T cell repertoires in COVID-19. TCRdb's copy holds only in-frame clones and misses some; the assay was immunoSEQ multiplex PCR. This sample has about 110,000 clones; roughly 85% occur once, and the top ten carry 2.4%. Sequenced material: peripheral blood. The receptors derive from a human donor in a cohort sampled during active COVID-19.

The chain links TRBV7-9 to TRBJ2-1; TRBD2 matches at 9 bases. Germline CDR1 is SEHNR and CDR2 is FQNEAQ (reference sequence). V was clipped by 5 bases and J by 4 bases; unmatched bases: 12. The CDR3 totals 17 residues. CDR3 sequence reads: CASSPGVGLAGYNEQFF. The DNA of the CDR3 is TGTGCCAGCAGCCCCGGGGTGGGACTAGCCGGGTACAATGAGCAGTTCTTC. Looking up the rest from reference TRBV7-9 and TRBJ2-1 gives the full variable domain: DTGVSQNPRHKITKRGQNVTFRCDPISEHNRLYWYRQTLGQGPEFLTYFQNEAQLEKSRLLSDRFSAERPKGSFSTLEIQRTEQGDSAMYLCASSPGVGLAGYNEQFFGPGTRLTVL.

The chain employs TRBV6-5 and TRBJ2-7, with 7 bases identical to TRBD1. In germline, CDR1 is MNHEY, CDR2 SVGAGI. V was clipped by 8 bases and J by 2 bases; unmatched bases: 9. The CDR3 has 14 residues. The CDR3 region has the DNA TGTGCCAGCGGATGGGACAGCCTCACCTACGAGCAGTACTTC. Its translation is CASGWDSLTYEQYF.

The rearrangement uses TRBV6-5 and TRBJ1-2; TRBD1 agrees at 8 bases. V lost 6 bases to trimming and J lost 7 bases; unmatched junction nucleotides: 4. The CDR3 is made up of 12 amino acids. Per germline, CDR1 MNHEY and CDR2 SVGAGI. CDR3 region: CASRQGAGGYTF. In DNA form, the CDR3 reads TGTGCCAGCAGGCAGGGGGCGGGTGGCTACACCTTC.

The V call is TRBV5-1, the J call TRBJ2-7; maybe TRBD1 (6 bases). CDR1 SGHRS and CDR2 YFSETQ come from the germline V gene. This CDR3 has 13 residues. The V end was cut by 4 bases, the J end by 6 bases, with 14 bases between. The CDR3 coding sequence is TGCGCCAGCAGCGCAAACAGGGTTGGCGAGCAGTACTTC. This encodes CASSANRVGEQYF. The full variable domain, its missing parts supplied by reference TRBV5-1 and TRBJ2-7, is KAGVTQTPRYLIKTRGQQVTLSCSPISGHRSVSWYQQTPGQGLQFLFEYFSETQRNKGNFPGRFSGRQFSNSRSEMNVSTLELGDSALYLCASSANRVGEQYFGPGTRLTVT.

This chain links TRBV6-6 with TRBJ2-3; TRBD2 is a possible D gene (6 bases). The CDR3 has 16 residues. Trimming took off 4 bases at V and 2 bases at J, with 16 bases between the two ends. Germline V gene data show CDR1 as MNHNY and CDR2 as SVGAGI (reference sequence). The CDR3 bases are TGTGCCAGCAGTTCCCTGGTCGGCGGGACCACAGATACGCAGTATTTT. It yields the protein CASSSLVGGTTDTQYF.

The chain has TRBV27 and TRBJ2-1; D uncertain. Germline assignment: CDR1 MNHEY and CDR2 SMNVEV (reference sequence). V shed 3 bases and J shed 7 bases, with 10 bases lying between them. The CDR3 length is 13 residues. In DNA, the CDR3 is TGTGCCAGCAGTTTGTCGAGGTTTAATGAGCAGTTCTTC. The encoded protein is CASSLSRFNEQFF.

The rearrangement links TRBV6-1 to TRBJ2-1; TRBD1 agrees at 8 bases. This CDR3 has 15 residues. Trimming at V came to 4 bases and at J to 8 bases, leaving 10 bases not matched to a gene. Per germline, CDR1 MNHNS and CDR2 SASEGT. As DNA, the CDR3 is TGTGCCAGCAGTGGAGCAGGGGGCGATCGCGATGAGCAGTTCTTC. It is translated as CASSGAGGDRDEQFF.

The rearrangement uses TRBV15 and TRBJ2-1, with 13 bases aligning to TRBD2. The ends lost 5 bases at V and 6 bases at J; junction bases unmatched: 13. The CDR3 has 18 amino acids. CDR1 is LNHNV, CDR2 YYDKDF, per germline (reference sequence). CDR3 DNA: TGTGCCACCAGCTCGTCCGGGACTAGCGGGACGATAAGCAATGAGCAGTTCTTC. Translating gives CATSSSGTSGTISNEQFF. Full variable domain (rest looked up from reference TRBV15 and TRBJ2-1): DAMVIQNPRYQVTQFGKPVTLSCSQTLNHNVMYWYQQKSSQAPKLLFHYYDKDFNNEADTPDNFQSRRPNTSFCFLDIRSPGLGDTAMYLCATSSSGTSGTISNEQFFGPGTRLTVL.

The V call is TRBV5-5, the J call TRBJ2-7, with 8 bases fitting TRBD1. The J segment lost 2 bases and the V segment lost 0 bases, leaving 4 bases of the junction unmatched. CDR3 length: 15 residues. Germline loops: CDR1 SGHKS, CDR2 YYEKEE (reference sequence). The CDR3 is CASSLGRGQAYEQYF. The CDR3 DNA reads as TGTGCCAGCAGCTTGGGTCGGGGACAGGCCTACGAGCAGTACTTC.

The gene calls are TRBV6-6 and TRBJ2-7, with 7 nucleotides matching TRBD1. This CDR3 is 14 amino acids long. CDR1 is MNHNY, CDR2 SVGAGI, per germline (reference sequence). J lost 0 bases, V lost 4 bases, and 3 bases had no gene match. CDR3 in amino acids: CASSWSGGSYEQYF. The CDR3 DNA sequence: TGTGCCAGCAGTTGGTCAGGGGGCTCCTACGAGCAGTACTTC.

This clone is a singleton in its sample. CDR3 nucleotide sequence: TGTGCCAGCAGCACCCGAGGGAGCTATGAGCAGTTCTTC. Translation gives CASSTRGSYEQFF. This sequence joins TRBV3-1 (or the pseudogene TRBV3-2) and TRBJ2-1, with TRBD2 as a possible D gene (5 bases). CDR3 length: 13 residues. Germline CDR1 and CDR2: LGHDT and YNNKEL (reference sequence). V lost 5 bases and J 8 bases, leaving 13 bases between the germline ends.

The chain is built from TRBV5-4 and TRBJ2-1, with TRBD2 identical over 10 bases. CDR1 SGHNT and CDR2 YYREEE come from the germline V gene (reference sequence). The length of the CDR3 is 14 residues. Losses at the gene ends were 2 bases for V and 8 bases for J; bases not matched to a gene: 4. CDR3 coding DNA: TGTGCCAGCAGCTTCGAGCTAGCGGGAGATGAGCAGTTCTTC. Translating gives CASSFELAGDEQFF.

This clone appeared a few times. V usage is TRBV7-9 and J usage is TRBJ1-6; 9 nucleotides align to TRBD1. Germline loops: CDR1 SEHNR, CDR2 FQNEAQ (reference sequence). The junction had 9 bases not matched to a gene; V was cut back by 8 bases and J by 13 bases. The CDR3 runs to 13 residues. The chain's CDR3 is CASGRTGAGPLHF. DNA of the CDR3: TGTGCCAGCGGGAGGACAGGGGCTGGTCCCCTCCACTTT.

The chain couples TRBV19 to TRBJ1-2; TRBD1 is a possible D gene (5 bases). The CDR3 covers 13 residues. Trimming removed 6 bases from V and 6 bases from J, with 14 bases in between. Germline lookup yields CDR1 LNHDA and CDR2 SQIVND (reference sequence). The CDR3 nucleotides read TGTGCCAGTAGCGACAGAATCACCCATGGCTACACCTTC. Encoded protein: CASSDRITHGYTF.

The CDR3 DNA sequence: TGTGCCAGCAGCTCCCGTGGACAGGGGGCGGGTAGTGACTATGGCTACACCTTC. Translated, it gives CASSSRGQGAGSDYGYTF. V and J are TRBV7-9 and TRBJ1-2; the match to TRBD1 covers 11 bases. The CDR3 has 18 amino acids. Germline loops: CDR1 SEHNR, CDR2 FQNEAQ (reference sequence). Germline trimming cut 4 bases from V and 3 bases from J; bases unmatched to any gene: 13.

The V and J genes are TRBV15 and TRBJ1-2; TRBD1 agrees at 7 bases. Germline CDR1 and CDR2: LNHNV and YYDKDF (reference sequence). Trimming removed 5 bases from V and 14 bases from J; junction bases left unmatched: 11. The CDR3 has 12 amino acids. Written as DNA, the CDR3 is TGTGCCACCAGCGTAGAACAGGGGTCCTATACCTTC. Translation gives CATSVEQGSYTF.

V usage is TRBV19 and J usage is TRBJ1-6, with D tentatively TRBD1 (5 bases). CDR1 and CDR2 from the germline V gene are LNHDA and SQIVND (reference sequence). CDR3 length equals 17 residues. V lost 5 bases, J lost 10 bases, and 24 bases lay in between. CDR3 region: CASSRHEEVGQNSPLHF. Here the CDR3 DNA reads TGTGCCAGTAGTCGACACGAAGAGGTGGGGCAGAACTCACCCCTCCACTTT.

The CDR3 loop is CASRGQVNTEAFF. CDR3 DNA sequence: TGCGCCAGCAGGGGACAAGTGAACACTGAAGCTTTCTTT. The chain links TRBV10-2 to TRBJ1-1; tentatively, D is TRBD1 (6 bases). The V and J ends lost 6 bases and 0 bases respectively, with 8 bases between them. This CDR3 region has 13 residues. Germline assignment: CDR1 WSHSY and CDR2 SAAADI.